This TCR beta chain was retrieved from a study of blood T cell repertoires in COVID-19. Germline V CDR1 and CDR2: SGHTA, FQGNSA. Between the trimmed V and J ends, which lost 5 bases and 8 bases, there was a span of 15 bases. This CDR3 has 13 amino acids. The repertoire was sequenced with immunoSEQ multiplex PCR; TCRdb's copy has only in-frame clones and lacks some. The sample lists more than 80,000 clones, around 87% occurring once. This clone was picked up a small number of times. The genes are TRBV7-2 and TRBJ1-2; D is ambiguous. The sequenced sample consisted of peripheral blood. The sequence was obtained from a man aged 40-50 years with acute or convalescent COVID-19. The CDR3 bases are TGTGCCAGCAGCCCGACGCCCTTCGGGGGCTACACCTTC. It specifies CASSPTPFGGYTF.